This TCR beta chain was identified during a study of blood T cell repertoires in COVID-19. Study-wide background: From T cells, B-cell-depleted T cells, or PBMCs came the material, which was cDNA or gDNA.

Recruitment covered 20 to 25 US areas and drew participants whose ages spanned roughly 18 to 90 years. Clinical history as reported by participants underpinned cohort assignment. For recovered donors of Cohort 3, there were two negative PCRs, clearance, or symptom resolution. The CDR3 is made up of 13 amino acids. V dropped 4 bases and J dropped 4 bases, with 13 bases sitting between them. Per the germline V gene, CDR1 is GTSNPN and CDR2 is SVGIG (reference sequence). Produced via immunoSEQ multiplex PCR; TCRdb's table is partial and in-frame only. The table lists fewer than 400,000 clones, about 91% of them singletons.

This TCR came from a woman between 18 and 29 years old who had recovered from COVID-19. J is TRBJ1-1 and V is TRBV30, with D possibly matching TRBD1 (6 bases). Sequencing used PBMCs or T cells enriched from blood (not recorded which). The CDR3 bases are TGTGCCTGGACTGACAGGAAGTCCACTGAAGCTTTCTTT. This codes for CAWTDRKSTEAFF.